Presented here are 2 T cell receptor beta chains from one specimen sequenced in a study of cytomegalovirus exposure and HLA in healthy donors. PCR used 60 Vbeta primers and 13 Jbeta primers. Clones were sequenced by immunoSEQ multiplex PCR, and TCRdb holds only the in-frame ones, with some missing. The sample gives approximately 90,000 clones, more than 60% of which show up once; roughly 2% is in the top ten. Sequencing used PBMCs. These receptors originate from a man aged 40-49 years in good health and CMV-seronegative.

The CDR3 DNA is TGTGCCAGCAGTTTAGGTTTAGGGGTTTCACCCCTCCACTTT. This encodes CASSLGLGVSPLHF. The gene calls are TRBV28 and TRBJ1-6, with D possibly TRBD1 on 5 matching bases. This CDR3 has 14 amino acids. Germline V gene sequence: CDR1 MDHEN, CDR2 SYDVKM. Between the trimmed V and J ends, which lost 2 bases and 9 bases, there was a span of 11 bases.

CDR3 protein: CASSYGLAGDRYNEQFF. The CDR3 coding sequence is TGCGCCAGCAGCTACGGACTAGCGGGAGACCGGTACAATGAGCAGTTCTTC. The chain carries TRBV4-1 and TRBJ2-1, with 13 positions matching TRBD2. Trimming removed 5 bases from V and 4 bases from J; junction bases left unmatched: 8. CDR3 length: 17 residues. Germline CDR1 is MGHRA and CDR2 is YSYEKL.